A single sample gave rise to the 26 T cell receptor beta chains below, sequenced in a study of blood T cells in healthy people across ages. A second PCR of roughly 7 to 11 cycles used a sample-barcoded 5' primer and a J-beta primer mix. MiXCR was run by TCRdb on the 5' RACE reads, yielding one entry per CDR3 protein. Here the sample spans approximately 900,000 distinct CDR3 sequences, 48% being singletons. What was sequenced was blood. The origin of the receptors is a young man in good health.

This sequence joins TRBV28 and TRBJ2-5; 9 bases are shared with TRBD1. The J call is doubtful: the DNA matches TRBJ2-7 better. Germline assignment: CDR1 MDHEN and CDR2 SYDVKM. The length of the CDR3 is 15 residues. CDR3 in DNA: TGTGCCAGCGGGTCCGGGACAGGGAGCGTTAACGAGCAGTACTTC. This encodes CASGSGTGSVNEQYF.

The rearrangement joins TRBV20-1 to TRBJ2-7; 7 nucleotides match TRBD1. Germline V CDR1 and CDR2: DFQATT, SNEGSKA (reference sequence). V dropped 4 bases and J dropped 2; count of bases not matched to a gene: 17. The CDR3 totals 17 residues. CDR3 sequence: CSANGQNRGSRPYEQYF. The CDR3 DNA is TGCAGTGCTAATGGGCAGAACAGGGGATCGAGACCCTACGAGCAGTACTTC.

V usage is TRBV4-2 and J usage is TRBJ2-3; TRBD1 might be the D (6 bases). Germline CDR1 reads LGHNA; CDR2 reads YNFKEQ. The length of the CDR3 is 16 residues. V was trimmed by 1 base and J by 6 bases, leaving 17 bases between them. The CDR3 bases are TGTGCCAGCAGCCAAGTGTCGTCAGGGGTCGTCGATACGCAGTATTTT. Amino acids: CASSQVSSGVVDTQYF.

The V gene is TRBV11-3, the J gene TRBJ2-3, with no clear D. V was shortened by 3 bases and J by 4 bases, with 11 bases between the two germline ends. This CDR3 has 14 amino acids. Germline V gene data show CDR1 as SGHNT and CDR2 as YENEEA. This CDR3 reads CASSFSPEADTQYF. The CDR3, as DNA: TGTGCCAGCAGCTTTTCCCCCGAGGCAGATACGCAGTATTTT. Using reference TRBV11-3 and TRBJ2-3 for the parts outside the CDR3, the full variable domain is EAGVVQSPRYKIIEKKQPVAFWCNPISGHNTLYWYLQNLGQGPELLIRYENEEAVDDSQLPKDRFSAERLKGVDSTLKIQPAELGDSAVYLCASSFSPEADTQYFGPGTRLTVL.

J is TRBJ2-1 and V is TRBV3-1, with D possibly TRBD2 on 5 matching bases. CDR1 and CDR2 from the germline V gene are LGHDT and YNNKEL (reference sequence). Trimming pared 1 base from V and 9 bases from J, leaving 7 bases between. The CDR3 extends over 12 amino acids. CDR3: CASSQGSGEQFF. The CDR3 nucleotides read TGTGCCAGCAGCCAAGGAAGCGGTGAGCAGTTCTTC.

This chain joins TRBV3-1 and TRBJ1-1, with TRBD1 as a possible D gene (6 bases). This CDR3 is built from 13 residues. CDR1 LGHDT and CDR2 YNNKEL come from the germline V gene (reference sequence). V dropped 2 bases and J dropped 6 bases, with 10 bases sitting between them. CDR3 residues: CASSQKAGAEAFF. For the CDR3, the DNA is TGTGCCAGCAGCCAAAAGGCAGGGGCTGAAGCTTTCTTT.

The rearrangement joins TRBV29-1 to TRBJ1-5; D perhaps matches TRBD1 (6 bases). The V end was cut by 6 bases, the J end by 2 bases, with 14 bases between. The length of the CDR3 is 14 residues. Germline V gene sequence: CDR1 SQVTM, CDR2 ANQGSEA. CDR3 coding DNA: TGCAGCGTCCATACAGGGAGCGGCAATCAGCCCCAGCATTTT. It translates to CSVHTGSGNQPQHF.

This clonotype was counted a few times. The V call is TRBV6-1, the J call TRBJ2-6, with TRBD1 matching 9 bases. Germline-derived CDR1 and CDR2 are MNHNS and SASEGT. The ends lost 7 bases at V and 1 base at J; junction bases unmatched: 5. The CDR3 sequence is 16 residues long. Here the CDR3 reads CASIPGQGSGANVLTF. For the CDR3, the DNA is TGTGCCAGCATCCCGGGACAGGGATCTGGGGCCAACGTCCTGACTTTC.

The genes are TRBV6-2 or TRBV6-3 and TRBJ2-3; possibly TRBD1 for D (5 bases). The CDR3 runs to 14 residues. The germline V gene encodes CDR1 MNHEY and CDR2 SVGEGT. V lost 2 bases and J 7 bases, leaving 13 bases between the germline ends. The CDR3 DNA reads TGTGCCAGCAGTTACAGGGGAACAGACTATACGCAGTATTTT. The encoded protein is CASSYRGTDYTQYF.

This clonotype was seen a few times. The V and J genes are TRBV6-2 or TRBV6-3 and TRBJ1-1; no clear D. Trimming took off 2 bases at V and 1 base at J, with 11 bases between the two ends. Germline loops: CDR1 MNHEY, CDR2 SVGEGT. The CDR3 loop spans 15 amino acids. This chain's CDR3 is CASSYTGKKNTEAFF. Here the CDR3 DNA reads TGTGCCAGCAGTTACACCGGGAAAAAGAACACTGAAGCTTTCTTT.

Only a few counts were recorded for this clonotype. The chain employs TRBV5-1 and TRBJ2-7; D not resolved. V dropped 0 bases and J dropped 3 bases, with 10 bases sitting between them. Germline V gene data show CDR1 as SGHRS and CDR2 as YFSETQ. CDR3 length equals 14 residues. CDR3 coding DNA: TGCGCCAGCAGCTTGGTGCTAGTTCACTACGAGCAGTACTTC. Its translation: CASSLVLVHYEQYF.

The rearrangement uses TRBV27 and TRBJ2-1; D gene uncertain. V lost 1 base and J lost 6, with 13 bases in between. The CDR3 loop spans 15 amino acids. Germline V gene data show CDR1 as MNHEY and CDR2 as SMNVEV (reference sequence). The chain's CDR3 is CASSLLTLDPNEQFF. CDR3 nucleotides: TGTGCCAGCAGTTTATTGACACTGGACCCCAATGAGCAGTTCTTC.

The chain joins TRBV27 to TRBJ1-5, with a tentative D call TRBD1 (6 bases). The V end was cut by 3 bases, the J end by 0 bases, with 12 bases between. Germline V gene sequence: CDR1 MNHEY, CDR2 SMNVEV (reference sequence). The CDR3 sequence is 16 residues long. Here the CDR3 DNA reads TGTGCCAGCAGTTTTGACAGGAGATATAGCAATCAGCCCCAGCATTTT. Protein sequence: CASSFDRRYSNQPQHF.

This clonotype was counted a few times. The chain recombines TRBV20-1 with TRBJ2-7; D is unclear. The V end was cut by 1 base, the J end by 3 bases, with 4 bases between. Germline CDR1 is DFQATT and CDR2 is SNEGSKA (reference sequence). The CDR3 is 11 residues long. CDR3 sequence (DNA): TGCAGTGCTAGAGGGATCTACGAGCAGTACTTC. Translated, it gives CSARGIYEQYF.

In its sample, this clonotype was seen a few times. V and J are TRBV28 and TRBJ2-7, with D perhaps TRBD1 (5 bases). V shed 6 bases and J shed 7 bases, with 19 bases lying between them. Looked up from germline, CDR1 is MDHEN and CDR2 is SYDVKM. The CDR3 is 14 amino acids. The DNA of the CDR3 is TGTGCCAGCAGCCTTAGGGGATCCCTTCGGGAGCAGTACTTC. Translated, it gives CASSLRGSLREQYF.

There are a few counts of this clonotype. The chain is built from TRBV28 and TRBJ1-6; D is uncertain. Germline CDR1 and CDR2: MDHEN and SYDVKM. The CDR3 sequence is 15 residues long. Trimming pared 3 bases from V and 4 bases from J, leaving 10 bases between. CDR3 in amino acids: CASSLGSLYNSPLHF. The CDR3 DNA follows: TGTGCCAGCAGTTTGGGCAGTCTTTATAATTCACCCCTCCACTTT.

This clonotype occurred a few times. The genes are TRBV11-1 and TRBJ2-1; the D gene is possibly TRBD1 (6 bases). V was trimmed by 5 bases and J by 7 bases, leaving 12 bases between them. The CDR3 has 13 amino acids. Per germline, CDR1 SGHAT and CDR2 FQDESV (reference sequence). CDR3 nucleotide sequence: TGTGCCAGCAGCCCACAACAGGGAAATGAGCAGTTCTTC. As protein: CASSPQQGNEQFF.

The V gene is TRBV12-3 or TRBV12-4, the J gene TRBJ2-3, with D perhaps TRBD2 (6 bases). The V end lost 3 bases, the J end lost 3 bases, and 16 bases lay between the germline ends. The CDR3 extends over 16 amino acids. CDR3: CASSFGGRARTDTQYF. DNA for the CDR3: TGTGCCAGCAGTTTCGGGGGTCGGGCGAGAACAGATACGCAGTATTTT.

This clonotype turned up a few times. V usage is TRBV6-2 or TRBV6-3 and J usage is TRBJ2-1; perhaps D is TRBD1 or TRBD2 (5 bases each). Trimming stripped 5 bases from V and 6 bases from J, with 14 bases between. The CDR3 length is 14 residues. Germline assignment: CDR1 MNHEY and CDR2 SVGEGT. The CDR3 loop is CASSGTSAGNEQFF. In DNA, the CDR3 is TGTGCCAGCAGTGGGACGTCGGCGGGCAATGAGCAGTTCTTC.

This clonotype was counted between two and nine times. The V and J genes are TRBV6-2 or TRBV6-3 and TRBJ2-4; D unclear. The DNA end favors TRBJ2-7, so the J call may be wrong. The CDR3 extends over 15 amino acids. Germline CDR1 and CDR2: MNHEY and SVGEGT. The CDR3 coding sequence is TGTGCCAGCAGTTACGAGTCTTGGGGCTCCTACGAGCAGTACTTC. Protein: CASSYESWGSYEQYF.

The chain joins TRBV20-1 to TRBJ2-5, with TRBD2 identical over 8 bases. The assigned J gene may be wrong: the sequence end matches TRBJ2-7 better. This CDR3 is 14 amino acids long. CDR1 is DFQATT, CDR2 SNEGSKA, per germline (reference sequence). CDR3 bases: TGCAGTGCTAGCTCTCAAGCGGGGGTCTACGAGCAGTACTTC. Encoded protein: CSASSQAGVYEQYF.

The V and J genes are TRBV6-2 or TRBV6-3 and TRBJ2-1; D is undetermined. CDR1 MNHEY and CDR2 SVGEGT come from the germline V gene. V was cut by 7 bases and J by 8 bases, with 9 bases left in between. This CDR3 region has 11 residues. The CDR3 bases are TGTGCCAGCACCTCCAGCCATGAGCAGTTCTTC. This gives the protein CASTSSHEQFF.

The CDR3 region is CASSPRDSDEKLFF. Written as DNA, the CDR3 is TGTGCCAGCAGCCCACGGGACAGTGATGAAAAACTGTTTTTT. The chain joins TRBV7-9 to TRBJ1-4, with 7 bases fitting TRBD1. Germline lookup yields CDR1 SEHNR and CDR2 FQNEAQ (reference sequence). Trimming cost V 5 bases and J 6 bases; bases outside gene matches: 6. This CDR3 contains 14 residues.

V is TRBV5-1 and J is TRBJ2-7; D not certain. This CDR3 is built from 15 residues. The V end lost 0 bases, the J end lost 3 bases, and 13 bases lay between the germline ends. In germline, CDR1 is SGHRS, CDR2 YFSETQ. CDR3 nucleotides: TGCGCCAGCAGCTTGGTCGGCAGAGTTAGCTACGAGCAGTACTTC. As protein: CASSLVGRVSYEQYF.

V and J are TRBV6-5 and TRBJ1-6; the D is unclear. CDR1 is MNHEY, CDR2 SVGAGI, per germline. V lost 0 bases and J lost 1, with 10 bases in between. The CDR3 spans 17 residues. The CDR3 DNA reads as TGTGCCAGCAGTTACTCCGGCAGCGCGTCCTATAATTCACCCCTCCACTTT. Translating it yields CASSYSGSASYNSPLHF.

This clonotype was picked up a small number of times. The CDR3 DNA is TGCAGCGTTGACGGGACTGGTGGGACTGAAGCTTTCTTT. Residues: CSVDGTGGTEAFF. The chain carries TRBV29-1 and TRBJ1-1, with D perhaps matching TRBD1 (5 bases). The CDR3 has 13 amino acids. V shed 3 bases and J shed 5 bases, with 13 bases lying between them. The germline CDR1 and CDR2 sequences are SQVTM and ANQGSEA.